This T cell receptor (beta chain) derives from a study of T cell responses to AZD1222 COVID-19 vaccine. Study-level findings and limits: There were mostly white British donors and more females than males, and clonal diversity was possibly underestimated. Spike was spanned by vaccine-associated CD4 TCRs, which were dominant at 160-218 and 743-854.

Timing groups of about 4 and about 12 weeks for second doses were pooled. Clones were sequenced by immunoSEQ multiplex PCR, and TCRdb holds only the in-frame ones, with some missing. Of tens of thousands of clones detected, about 91% appear once; the ten largest clones hold less than 35%. On this clone: The antigen remains unidentified.

Trimming cost V 0 bases and J 1 base, with 6 bases left between them. Germline assignment: CDR1 LGHNA and CDR2 YSLEER. The CDR3 loop spans 14 amino acids. The chain joins TRBV4-3 to TRBJ1-1; no definite D call. The sequences come from peripheral blood, collected 28 days after the second AZD1222 dose. The sequence was collected from an adult who received the AZD1222 COVID-19 vaccine. CDR3 residues: CASSQEVANTEAFF. Here the CDR3 DNA reads TGCGCCAGCAGCCAAGAAGTTGCGAACACTGAAGCTTTCTTT.